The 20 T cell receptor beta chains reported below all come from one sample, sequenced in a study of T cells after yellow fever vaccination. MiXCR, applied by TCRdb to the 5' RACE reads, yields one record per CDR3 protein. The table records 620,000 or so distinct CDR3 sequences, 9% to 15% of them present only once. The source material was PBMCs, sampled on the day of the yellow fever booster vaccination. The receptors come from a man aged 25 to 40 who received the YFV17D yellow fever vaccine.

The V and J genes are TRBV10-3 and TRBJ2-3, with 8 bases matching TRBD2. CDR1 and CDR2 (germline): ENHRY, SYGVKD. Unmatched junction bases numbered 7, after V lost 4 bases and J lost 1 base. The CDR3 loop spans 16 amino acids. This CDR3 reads CAISGVGAGGTDTQYF. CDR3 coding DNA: TGTGCCATCAGTGGGGTTGGAGCGGGAGGCACAGATACGCAGTATTTT.

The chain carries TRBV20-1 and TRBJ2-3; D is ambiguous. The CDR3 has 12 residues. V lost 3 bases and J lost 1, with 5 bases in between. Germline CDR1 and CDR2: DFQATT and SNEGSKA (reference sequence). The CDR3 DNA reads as TGCAGTGCTAGTCCCGGCACAGATACGCAGTATTTT. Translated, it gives CSASPGTDTQYF.

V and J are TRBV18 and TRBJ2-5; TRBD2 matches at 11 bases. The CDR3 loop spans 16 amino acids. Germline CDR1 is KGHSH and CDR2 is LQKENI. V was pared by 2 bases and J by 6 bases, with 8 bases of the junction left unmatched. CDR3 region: CASSPDLAGGFKTQYF. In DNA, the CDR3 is TGTGCCAGCTCACCAGATCTAGCGGGAGGCTTCAAGACCCAGTACTTC.

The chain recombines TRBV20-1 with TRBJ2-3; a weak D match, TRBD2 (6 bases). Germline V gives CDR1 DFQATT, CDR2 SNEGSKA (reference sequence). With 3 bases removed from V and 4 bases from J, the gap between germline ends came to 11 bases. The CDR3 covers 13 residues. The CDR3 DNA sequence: TGCAGTGCTAGGTCCAGGAGGGCAGATACGCAGTATTTT. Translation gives CSARSRRADTQYF.

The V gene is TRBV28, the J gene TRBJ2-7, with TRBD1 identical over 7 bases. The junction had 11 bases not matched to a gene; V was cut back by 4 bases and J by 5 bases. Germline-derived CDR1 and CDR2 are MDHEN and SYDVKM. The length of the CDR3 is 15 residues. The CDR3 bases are TGTGCCAGCAGTTCCCGGGACAGCGCCTTTGACGAGCAGTACTTC. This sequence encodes CASSSRDSAFDEQYF. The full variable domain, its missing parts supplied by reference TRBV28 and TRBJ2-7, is DVKVTQSSRYLVKRTGEKVFLECVQDMDHENMFWYRQDPGLGLRLIYFSYDVKMKEKGDIPEGYSVSREKKERFSLILESASTNQTSMYLCASSSRDSAFDEQYFGPGTRLTVT.

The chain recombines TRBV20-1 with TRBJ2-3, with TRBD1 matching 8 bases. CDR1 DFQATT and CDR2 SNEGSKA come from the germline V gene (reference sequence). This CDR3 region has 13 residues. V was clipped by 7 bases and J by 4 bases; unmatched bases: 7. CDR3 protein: CSGQTGAADTQYF. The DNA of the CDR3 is TGCAGTGGGCAGACAGGGGCAGCAGATACGCAGTATTTT.

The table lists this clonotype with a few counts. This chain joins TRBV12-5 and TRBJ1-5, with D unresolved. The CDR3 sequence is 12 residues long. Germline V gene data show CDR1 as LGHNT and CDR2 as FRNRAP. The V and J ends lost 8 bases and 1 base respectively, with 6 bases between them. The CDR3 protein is CASRVSNQPQHF. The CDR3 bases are TGTGCTAGTAGGGTAAGCAATCAGCCCCAGCATTTT.

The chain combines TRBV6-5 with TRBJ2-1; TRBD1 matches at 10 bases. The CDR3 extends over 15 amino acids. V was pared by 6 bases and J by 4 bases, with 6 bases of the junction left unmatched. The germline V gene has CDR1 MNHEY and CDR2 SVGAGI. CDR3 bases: TGTGCCAGCAGAAAGGACAGGGGGTCATACAATGAGCAGTTCTTC. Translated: CASRKDRGSYNEQFF.

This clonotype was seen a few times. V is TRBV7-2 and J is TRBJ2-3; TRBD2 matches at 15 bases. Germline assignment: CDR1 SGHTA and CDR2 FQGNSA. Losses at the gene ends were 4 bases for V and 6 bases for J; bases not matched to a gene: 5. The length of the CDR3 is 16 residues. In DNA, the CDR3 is TGTGCCAGCAGCTGGGGACTAGCGGGAGGTGGCGATACGCAGTATTTT. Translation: CASSWGLAGGGDTQYF.

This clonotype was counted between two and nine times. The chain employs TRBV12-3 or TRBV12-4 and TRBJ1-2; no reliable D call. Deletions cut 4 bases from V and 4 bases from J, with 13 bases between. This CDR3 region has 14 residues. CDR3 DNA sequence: TGTGCCAGCAGTTATGCTGGACGTCTCTATGGCTACACCTTC. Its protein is CASSYAGRLYGYTF.

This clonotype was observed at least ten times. CDR3 in amino acids: CASSLAAEVAGGHEQYF. The CDR3 nucleotides are TGTGCCAGCAGCCTGGCCGCGGAAGTAGCGGGAGGGCACGAGCAGTACTTC. V gene TRBV6-1 combines with J gene TRBJ2-7; 11 bases agree with TRBD2. There are 17 residues in the CDR3. Per germline, CDR1 MNHNS and CDR2 SASEGT. The V and J ends lost 6 bases and 5 bases, in that order; junction bases with no gene match: 15.

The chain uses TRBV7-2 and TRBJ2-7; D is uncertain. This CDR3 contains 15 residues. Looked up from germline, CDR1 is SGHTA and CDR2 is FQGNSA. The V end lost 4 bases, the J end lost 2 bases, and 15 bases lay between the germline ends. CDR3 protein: CASSSLSGPTYEQYF. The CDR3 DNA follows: TGTGCCAGCAGCTCCCTTTCGGGCCCAACCTACGAGCAGTACTTC.

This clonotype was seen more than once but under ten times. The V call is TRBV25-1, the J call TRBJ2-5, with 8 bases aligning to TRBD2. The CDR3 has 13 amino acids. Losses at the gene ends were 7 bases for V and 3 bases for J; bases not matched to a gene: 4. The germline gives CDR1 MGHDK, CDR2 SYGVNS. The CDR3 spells CASNPGGEETQYF. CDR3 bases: TGTGCCAGCAACCCGGGAGGGGAAGAGACCCAGTACTTC.

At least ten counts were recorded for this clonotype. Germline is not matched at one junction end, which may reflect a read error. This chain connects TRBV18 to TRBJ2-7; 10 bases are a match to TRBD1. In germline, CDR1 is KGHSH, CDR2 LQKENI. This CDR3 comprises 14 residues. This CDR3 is CASSPGTGAYEQYF. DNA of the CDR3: TGCGCCAGCAGCCCCGGGACAGGGGCCTACGAGCAGTACTTC.

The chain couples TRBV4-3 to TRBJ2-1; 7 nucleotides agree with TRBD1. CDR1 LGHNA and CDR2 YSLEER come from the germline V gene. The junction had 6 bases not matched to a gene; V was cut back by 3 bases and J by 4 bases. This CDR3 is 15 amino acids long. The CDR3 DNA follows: TGCGCCAGCAGCCAGAACAGGGGAATTTACAATGAGCAGTTCTTC. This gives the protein CASSQNRGIYNEQFF.

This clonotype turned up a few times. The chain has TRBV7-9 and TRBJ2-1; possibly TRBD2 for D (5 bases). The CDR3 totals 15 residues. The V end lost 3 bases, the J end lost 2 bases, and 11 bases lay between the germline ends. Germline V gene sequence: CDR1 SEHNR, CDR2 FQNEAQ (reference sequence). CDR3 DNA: TGTGCCAGCAGCTTGACTACTAGGCCCTACAATGAGCAGTTCTTC. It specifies CASSLTTRPYNEQFF.

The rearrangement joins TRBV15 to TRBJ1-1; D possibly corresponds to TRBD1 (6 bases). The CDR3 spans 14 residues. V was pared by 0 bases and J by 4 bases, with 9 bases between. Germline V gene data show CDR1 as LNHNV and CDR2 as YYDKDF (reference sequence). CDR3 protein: CATSRDTGPTEAFF. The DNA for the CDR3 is TGTGCCACCAGCAGAGATACAGGGCCCACTGAAGCTTTCTTT.

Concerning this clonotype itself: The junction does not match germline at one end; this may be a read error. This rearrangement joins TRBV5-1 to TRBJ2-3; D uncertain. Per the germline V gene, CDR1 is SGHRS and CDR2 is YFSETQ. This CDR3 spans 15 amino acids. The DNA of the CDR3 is TGCGCCAGCAGCTTGACAGTTAGGCGTACAGATACGCCGTATTTT. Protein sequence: CASSLTVRRTDTPYF.

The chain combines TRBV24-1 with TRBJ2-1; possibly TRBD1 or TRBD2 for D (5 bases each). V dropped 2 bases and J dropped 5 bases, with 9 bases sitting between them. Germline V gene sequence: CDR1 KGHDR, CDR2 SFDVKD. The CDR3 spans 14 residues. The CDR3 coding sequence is TGTGCCACCAGTGATTCCGGGACCAACAATGAGCAGTTCTTC. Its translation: CATSDSGTNNEQFF.

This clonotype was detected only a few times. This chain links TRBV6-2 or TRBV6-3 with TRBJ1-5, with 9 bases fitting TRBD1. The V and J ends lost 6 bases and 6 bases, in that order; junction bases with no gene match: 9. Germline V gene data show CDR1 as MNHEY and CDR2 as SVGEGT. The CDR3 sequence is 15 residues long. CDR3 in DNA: TGTGCCAGCAGCCGGTCCGGACAGGGGACTCAGCCCCAGCATTTT. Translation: CASSRSGQGTQPQHF.